These 27 T cell receptor beta chains came from one sample sequenced in a study of vaccination and CD4 T cells after COVID-19. These receptors are not linked to any known antigen. Treatment defined: roughly 10-day PBMC culture with coronavirus spike peptide pools or control peptides (ViraFEST assay). Oncomine TCR Beta short-read sequencing was applied to DNA from cultured CD4+ T cells. TCRdb processed the PCR reads anew with MiXCR; each CDR3 protein has one entry. The sample holds around 10,000 distinct CDR3 sequences, around 33% seen once. Sequenced sample: cultured CD4+ T cells from blood. Receptor source: a human donor with COVID-19.

This clonotype was detected a few times. The CDR3 reads CATSRVGLYNEQFF. CDR3 nucleotide sequence: TGTGCCACCAGCAGGGTCGGATTGTACAATGAGCAGTTCTTC. The rearrangement links TRBV15 to TRBJ2-1, with D hard to call. Germline-derived CDR1 and CDR2 are LNHNV and YYDKDF (reference sequence). Trimming took off 3 bases at V and 4 bases at J, with 10 bases between the two ends. The CDR3 length is 14 residues.

The chain carries TRBV7-9 and TRBJ1-2; 10 bases line up with TRBD1. This CDR3 has 15 amino acids. Germline CDR1 is SEHNR and CDR2 is FQNEAQ (reference sequence). V was clipped by 5 bases and J by 6 bases; unmatched bases: 9. CDR3 in amino acids: CASSPTGGFADGYTF. CDR3 nucleotide sequence: TGTGCCAGCAGCCCGACAGGGGGCTTTGCGGATGGCTACACCTTC. Together with reference TRBV7-9 and TRBJ1-2, the CDR3 gives the full variable domain: DTGVSQNPRHKITKRGQNVTFRCDPISEHNRLYWYRQTLGQGPEFLTYFQNEAQLEKSRLLSDRFSAERPKGSFSTLEIQRTEQGDSAMYLCASSPTGGFADGYTFGSGTRLTVV.

V is TRBV5-1 and J is TRBJ2-7, with a possible D match to TRBD2 (7 bases). V shed 3 bases and J shed 6 bases, with 28 bases lying between them. CDR1 is SGHRS, CDR2 YFSETQ, per germline. The CDR3 is made up of 18 amino acids. Here the CDR3 reads CASSSYPREGGGPPEQYF. The CDR3 DNA is TGCGCCAGCAGCTCGTACCCTAGGGAGGGGGGGGGACCTCCCGAGCAGTACTTC.

This clonotype was observed a handful of times. This chain uses TRBV20-1 with TRBJ1-1; 9 bases are shared with TRBD1. This CDR3 is 13 amino acids long. Per germline, CDR1 DFQATT and CDR2 SNEGSKA (reference sequence). The V gene end was trimmed by 7 bases and the J gene end by 7 bases; junction bases not matched to a gene: 10. The CDR3 loop reads CSVRDRGSFEAFF. The CDR3 DNA reads as TGCAGTGTTCGAGACAGGGGGTCCTTTGAAGCTTTCTTT.

This clonotype was detected once. The chain uses TRBV18 and TRBJ2-5; D unclear. Deletions cut 0 bases from V and 5 bases from J, with 10 bases between. The CDR3 has 14 amino acids. Germline-derived CDR1 and CDR2 are KGHSH and LQKENI. The CDR3 DNA follows: TGTGCCAGCTCACCACCCGATCGACGGGAGACCCAGTACTTC. Protein product: CASSPPDRRETQYF.

The chain uses TRBV27 and TRBJ2-7, with unresolved D. The CDR3 consists of 14 residues. V was shortened by 4 bases and J by 3 bases, with 13 bases between the two germline ends. Germline V CDR1 and CDR2: MNHEY, SMNVEV (reference sequence). This CDR3 is CASSSKWWGYEQYF. CDR3 DNA: TGTGCCAGCAGTTCCAAATGGTGGGGCTACGAGCAGTACTTC.

The V call is TRBV1, the J call TRBJ1-6; the D call TRBD1 from the table was never checked on the DNA. TRBV1 corresponds to a pseudogene. The CDR3 loop spans 18 amino acids. The DNA of the CDR3 is TGCACCAGCAGCCTGACCCCCCCCGAAAACTCCTATAATTCACCCCTCCACTTT. Translated, it gives CTSSLTPPENSYNSPLHF.

The rearrangement uses TRBV6-5 and TRBJ1-2, with TRBD1 as a possible D gene (6 bases). CDR3 length equals 16 residues. Per germline, CDR1 MNHEY and CDR2 SVGAGI. V lost 3 bases, J lost 0 bases, and 14 bases lay in between. In DNA form, the CDR3 reads TGTGCCAGCAGTTATTCTATCAGGGGCGCTAACTATGGCTACACCTTC. It codes for CASSYSIRGANYGYTF.

The V call is TRBV28, the J call TRBJ2-5, with 7 nucleotides matching TRBD1. The CDR3 sequence is 13 residues long. Germline CDR1 and CDR2: MDHEN and SYDVKM. The CDR3 spells CALSEGAKETQYF. The DNA for the CDR3 is TGTGCTCTTAGTGAGGGGGCCAAAGAGACCCAGTACTTC.

This clonotype appeared a few times. CDR3 region: CASRTGGSYEQYF. As DNA, the CDR3 is TGTGCCAGCAGGACAGGGGGCTCCTACGAGCAGTACTTC. The chain uses TRBV27 and TRBJ2-7; 9 positions agree with TRBD1. Germline-derived CDR1 and CDR2 are MNHEY and SMNVEV (reference sequence). The CDR3 covers 13 residues. V shed 6 bases, J shed 0 bases, and the junction held 0 bases outside the gene matches.

V and J are TRBV30 and TRBJ2-2; D unclear. The CDR3 contains 13 residues. V lost 1 base and J lost 7, with 10 bases in between. Germline CDR1 GTSNPN, CDR2 SVGIG (reference sequence). The CDR3 reads CAWSGLGIGELFF. The CDR3 DNA is TGTGCCTGGAGTGGCCTGGGGATCGGGGAGCTGTTTTTT.

This clonotype appeared a single time. The chain couples TRBV6-2 or TRBV6-3 to TRBJ2-7, with 10 bases lining up with TRBD2. Trimming removed 6 bases from V and 6 bases from J; junction bases left unmatched: 8. The CDR3 consists of 14 residues. Germline V lookup: CDR1 MNHEY, CDR2 SVGEGT. The CDR3 is CASRHIAGGGEQYF. CDR3 nucleotide sequence: TGTGCCAGCAGACATATAGCGGGGGGCGGCGAGCAGTACTTC.

This clonotype was seen more than once but under ten times. This chain uses TRBV27 with TRBJ2-7; D call uncertain. Between the trimmed V and J ends, which lost 6 bases and 2 bases, there was a span of 11 bases. The germline gives CDR1 MNHEY, CDR2 SMNVEV (reference sequence). This CDR3 region has 13 residues. CDR3 sequence (DNA): TGTGCCAGCAGGCCCTTTGTGGCCTACGAGCAGTACTTC. It is translated as CASRPFVAYEQYF.

The V call is TRBV7-8, the J call TRBJ2-2, with D tentatively TRBD1 (7 bases). The CDR3 totals 17 residues. CDR1 is SGHVS and CDR2 is FQNEAQ in the germline V gene. The V end was cut by 1 base, the J end by 0 bases, with 12 bases between. The CDR3 nucleotides are TGTGCCAGCAGCTTAGTGGGCAGGGGGGCGAACACCGGGGAGCTGTTTTTT. This translates into CASSLVGRGANTGELFF.

This sequence joins TRBV20-1 and TRBJ2-5; unclear D gene. This CDR3 comprises 11 residues. V was cut by 1 base and J by 5 bases, with 5 bases left in between. Germline V gene sequence: CDR1 DFQATT, CDR2 SNEGSKA (reference sequence). The CDR3 protein is CSARVSETQYF. CDR3 nucleotides: TGCAGTGCTAGAGTCAGCGAGACCCAGTACTTC.

The rearrangement uses TRBV20-1 and TRBJ2-3; D may be TRBD1 (6 bases). This CDR3 is built from 12 residues. Germline lookup yields CDR1 DFQATT and CDR2 SNEGSKA (reference sequence). The V end was cut by 6 bases, the J end by 4 bases, with 11 bases between. CDR3 residues: CSAPRGPDTQYF. The CDR3 DNA follows: TGCAGTGCCCCCAGGGGTCCAGATACGCAGTATTTT.

The gene calls are TRBV7-6 and TRBJ2-5; 10 bases are shared with TRBD1. CDR1 is SGHVS, CDR2 FNYEAQ, per germline. The CDR3 loop spans 16 amino acids. V shed 2 bases and J 4 bases; nucleotides not matched to a gene: 7. The CDR3 sequence: CASSLLAGTGAETQYF. Here the CDR3 DNA reads TGTGCCAGCAGCTTACTTGCCGGGACAGGGGCAGAGACCCAGTACTTC.

This clonotype was detected only a few times. The CDR3 nucleotides read TGTGCCAGCAGTACGACAGGGTCTTATGGCTACACCTTC. Translated, it gives CASSTTGSYGYTF. The chain combines TRBV2 with TRBJ1-2, with TRBD1 identical over 7 bases. The germline CDR1 and CDR2 sequences are SNHLY and FYNNEI. The CDR3 is 13 amino acids. The V segment lost 5 bases and the J segment 5 bases; nucleotides outside the gene matches: 5.

The chain joins TRBV7-2 to TRBJ2-1; 8 positions match TRBD1. With the DNA end fitting TRBJ2-7 better, the J assignment may be wrong. The CDR3 is 14 residues long. Per the germline V gene, CDR1 is SGHTA and CDR2 is FQGNSA. The chain's CDR3 is CASSFRDRPAEQYF. CDR3 nucleotide sequence: TGTGCCAGCAGCTTCAGGGACAGGCCCGCGGAGCAGTACTTC.

The rearrangement uses TRBV5-1 and TRBJ2-3; tentatively, D is TRBD1 or TRBD2 (5 bases each). This CDR3 has 15 amino acids. The V gene's germline CDR1 is SGHRS and CDR2 YFSETQ. V was trimmed by 2 bases and J by 3 bases, leaving 13 bases between them. CDR3 sequence (DNA): TGCGCCAGCAGCTTAAGAGGGGTGCGGACAGATACGCAGTATTTT. Protein product: CASSLRGVRTDTQYF.

The chain combines TRBV5-1 with TRBJ2-3, with D hard to call. The CDR3 runs to 15 residues. Deletions cut 0 bases from V and 0 bases from J, with 8 bases between. Germline V CDR1 and CDR2: SGHRS, YFSETQ. The CDR3: CASSLGGGSTDTQYF. Written as DNA, the CDR3 is TGCGCCAGCAGCTTGGGCGGCGGTAGCACAGATACGCAGTATTTT.

A few counts support this clonotype. The chain has TRBV15 and TRBJ2-1, with 7 bases matching TRBD1. This CDR3 has 16 residues. Germline V gene data show CDR1 as LNHNV and CDR2 as YYDKDF (reference sequence). J gave up 8 bases and V 5 bases, and 15 bases lay outside the gene matches. The chain's CDR3 is CATSDGIRGKTDEQFF. CDR3 coding DNA: TGTGCCACCAGCGATGGCATCAGGGGGAAAACAGATGAGCAGTTCTTC.

The CDR3 nucleotides read TGTGCCAGCAGTCCGACTAGCGGGTCCCCAGGGGAGCTGTTTTTT. It specifies CASSPTSGSPGELFF. The chain joins TRBV2 to TRBJ2-2, with 10 bases identical to TRBD2. Losses at the gene ends were 5 bases for V and 8 bases for J; bases not matched to a gene: 8. Germline values: CDR1 SNHLY, CDR2 FYNNEI. This CDR3 has 15 amino acids.

The V call is TRBV4-1, the J call TRBJ1-2; the match to TRBD1 covers 9 bases. Germline lookup yields CDR1 MGHRA and CDR2 YSYEKL. V was pared by 3 bases and J by 1 base, with 3 bases of the junction left unmatched. This CDR3 contains 15 residues. For the CDR3, the DNA is TGCGCCAGCAGCCACGGGACAGGGATTAACTATGGCTACACCTTC. Its translation is CASSHGTGINYGYTF.

CDR3 sequence reads: CASSLSGVSSYEQYF. The DNA of the CDR3 is TGTGCCAGCAGCTTGTCGGGGGTGAGCTCCTACGAGCAGTACTTC. The genes are TRBV7-6 and TRBJ2-7; TRBD2 might be the D (6 bases). This CDR3 is 15 amino acids long. Germline CDR1 reads SGHVS; CDR2 reads FNYEAQ. V was shortened by 3 bases and J by 0 bases, with 12 bases between the two germline ends.

This clonotype was seen a single time. The chain has TRBV11-2 and TRBJ2-3; D remains ambiguous. This CDR3 has 15 amino acids. V shed 1 base and J shed 2 bases, with 10 bases lying between them. CDR1 and CDR2 (germline): SGHAT, FQNNGV. For the CDR3, the DNA is TGTGCCAGCAGCTTAGGACAACTCTACACAGATACGCAGTATTTT. Translation: CASSLGQLYTDTQYF.

As DNA, the CDR3 is TGTGCCAGCAGCAACGACAGGAACACTGAAGCTTTCTTT. This sequence encodes CASSNDRNTEAFF. This chain uses TRBV7-6 with TRBJ1-1; D perhaps matches TRBD1 (5 bases). This CDR3 spans 13 amino acids. Trimming pared 5 bases from V and 1 base from J, leaving 8 bases between. The V gene's germline CDR1 is SGHVS and CDR2 FNYEAQ.